These 30 T cell receptor beta chains were all obtained from the same sample, sequenced in a study of beta chain features in type 1 diabetes. Investigators reverse transcribed all isolated RNA, so they sequenced expressed TCRB transcripts. Data came from immunoSEQ multiplex PCR; TCRdb stores just in-frame clones and leaves some out. The sample lists around 650,000 clones; roughly an eighth were seen once. Study conclusions and caveats: All four CD4+ subsets from Type 1 diabetes patients carried moderately but significantly shorter TCRB CDR3s.

Which antigens these TCRs recognize remains unknown. Material for sequencing was naive CD4+ T cells from blood. Receptors originate from a man aged 25-45 years with type 1 diabetes.

This clone turned up a few times. The V and J genes are TRBV9 and TRBJ1-6; a possible D gene is TRBD1 (6 bases). V lost 2 bases to trimming and J lost 8 bases, with 11 bases between them. This CDR3 is built from 14 residues. Germline V lookup: CDR1 SGDLS, CDR2 YYNGEE. DNA for the CDR3: TGTGCCAGCAGCGTTGGAAACAGGGATTCACCCCTCCACTTT. Protein sequence: CASSVGNRDSPLHF.

This clone was recorded a few times. J is TRBJ2-2 and V is TRBV18; D may correspond to TRBD1 or TRBD2 (5 bases each). V lost 2 bases, J lost 1 base, and 8 bases lay in between. CDR3 length equals 15 residues. Germline CDR1 and CDR2: KGHSH and LQKENI. CDR3 sequence reads: CASSPGTLNTGELFF. CDR3 nucleotide sequence: TGTGCCAGCTCACCAGGGACGTTGAACACCGGGGAGCTGTTTTTT.

This rearrangement joins TRBV7-6 to TRBJ2-2, with TRBD2 identical over 9 bases. Trimming removed 5 bases from V and 1 base from J; junction bases left unmatched: 5. The CDR3 runs 16 residues. Looked up from germline, CDR1 is SGHVS and CDR2 is FNYEAQ. The CDR3 protein is CASSARTSVNTGELFF. The CDR3 region has the DNA TGTGCCAGCAGCGCCCGGACTAGCGTGAACACCGGGGAGCTGTTTTTT.

This clone turned up a few times. This chain connects TRBV13 to TRBJ1-2; TRBD1 agrees at 11 bases. The junction had 4 bases not matched to a gene; V was cut back by 4 bases and J by 0 bases. CDR1 PRHDT and CDR2 FYEKMQ come from the germline V gene (reference sequence). CDR3 length: 16 amino acids. The CDR3 spells CASSYGQGAANYGYTF. CDR3 in DNA: TGTGCCAGCAGCTATGGACAGGGGGCGGCTAACTATGGCTACACCTTC.

A few counts support this clone. The chain has TRBV5-1 and TRBJ1-4; tentative D call: TRBD1 (5 bases). V was clipped by 1 base and J by 0 bases, with 7 bases between them. This CDR3 comprises 15 residues. Germline V CDR1 and CDR2: SGHRS, YFSETQ. CDR3 in DNA: TGCGCCAGCAGCTTGATGGGACCAACTAATGAAAAACTGTTTTTT. Translated: CASSLMGPTNEKLFF.

This clone has a handful of counts. The chain is built from TRBV7-2 and TRBJ2-5, with 11 nucleotides matching TRBD2. After removal of 3 bases from V and 2 bases from J, the junction contained 2 bases not matched to a gene. Germline V lookup: CDR1 SGHTA, CDR2 FQGNSA. The CDR3 has 15 residues. CDR3 residues: CASSFRLAGQETQYF. The CDR3 DNA follows: TGTGCCAGCAGCTTTCGACTAGCGGGGCAAGAGACCCAGTACTTC. The full variable domain, its missing parts supplied by reference TRBV7-2 and TRBJ2-5, is GAGVSQSPSNKVTEKGKDVELRCDPISGHTALYWYRQSLGQGLEFLIYFQGNSAPDKSGLPSDRFSAERTGGSVSTLTIQRTQQEDSAVYLCASSFRLAGQETQYFGPGTRLLVL.

About this clone itself: The sample holds other DNA sequences that translate to the same CDR3. The V and J genes are TRBV4-3 and TRBJ1-2, with D maybe TRBD1 (6 bases). CDR3 length equals 15 residues. V lost 0 bases and J lost 4, with 12 bases in between. From germline, CDR1 is LGHNA and CDR2 YSLEER. The CDR3 loop reads CASSQDPGRGYGYTF. CDR3 bases: TGCGCCAGCAGCCAAGATCCTGGCAGGGGCTATGGCTACACCTTC.

The chain uses TRBV4-2 and TRBJ2-4, with unresolved D. In germline, CDR1 is LGHNA, CDR2 YNFKEQ. Trimming shortened V by 1 base and J by 7 bases, and 17 bases separated the two germline ends. The CDR3 runs 16 residues. As DNA, the CDR3 is TGTGCCAGCAGCCAAGGGCTTAAAGGGCTATGGAACATTCAGTACTTC. Translating gives CASSQGLKGLWNIQYF.

This chain joins TRBV7-2 and TRBJ1-2, with 8 bases aligning to TRBD1. Germline lookup yields CDR1 SGHTA and CDR2 FQGNSA. The trim removed 2 bases at V and 3 bases at J, leaving 5 bases unmatched. The CDR3 contains 15 residues. CDR3 in amino acids: CASSLSGQGHYGYTF. CDR3 nucleotides: TGTGCCAGCAGCTTATCCGGACAGGGACACTATGGCTACACCTTC.

V is TRBV7-9 and J is TRBJ2-5; D is possibly TRBD2 (6 bases). Deletions cut 6 bases from V and 4 bases from J, with 21 bases between. In germline, CDR1 is SEHNR, CDR2 FQNEAQ (reference sequence). This CDR3 contains 16 residues. CDR3 sequence reads: CASRGGADRGGETQYF. DNA for the CDR3: TGTGCCAGCAGGGGCGGGGCAGATCGGGGCGGAGAGACCCAGTACTTC.

A few counts support this clone. The V call is TRBV10-3, the J call TRBJ2-5; 9 bases are shared with TRBD2. Trimming cost V 3 bases and J 2 bases; bases outside gene matches: 7. The CDR3 spans 16 residues. Germline V lookup: CDR1 ENHRY, CDR2 SYGVKD. CDR3 in amino acids: CAISELLAGKQETQYF. The CDR3 DNA reads TGTGCCATCAGTGAACTACTAGCGGGCAAACAAGAGACCCAGTACTTC.

This clone was detected a few times. V usage is TRBV5-1 and J usage is TRBJ2-3; tentative D call: TRBD2 (7 bases). The ends were cut back, 9 bases at V and 5 bases at J, with 16 bases in the middle. This CDR3 has 13 residues. Germline loops: CDR1 SGHRS, CDR2 YFSETQ. CDR3 DNA: TGCGCCACCGGCCCGGGGGGCAGAGATACGCAGTATTTT. Its translation is CATGPGGRDTQYF.

This chain links TRBV4-3 with TRBJ2-3, with 12 bases identical to TRBD2. CDR1 is LGHNA and CDR2 is YSLEER in the germline V gene. CDR3 length: 18 amino acids. V trimming: 2 bases; J trimming: 2 bases; junction bases outside the gene matches: 8. CDR3 loop: CASSQSGLAGIYTDTQYF. CDR3 coding DNA: TGCGCCAGCAGCCAATCCGGACTAGCGGGGATTTACACAGATACGCAGTATTTT.

The chain uses TRBV7-2 and TRBJ1-5, with no clear D. Germline values: CDR1 SGHTA, CDR2 FQGNSA. Trimming took 3 bases from V and 0 from J, leaving 3 bases between them. The CDR3 has 13 residues. The CDR3 DNA reads as TGTGCCAGCAGCTTTTTTAGCAATCAGCCCCAGCATTTT. It specifies CASSFFSNQPQHF.

The CDR3 spells CASGGQIYEQYF. In nucleotides, the CDR3 is TGTGCCAGCGGGGGACAGATCTACGAGCAGTACTTC. The gene calls are TRBV2 and TRBJ2-7; 7 positions agree with TRBD1. The CDR3 extends over 12 amino acids. V was pared by 8 bases and J by 3 bases, with 4 bases of the junction left unmatched. Germline lookup yields CDR1 SNHLY and CDR2 FYNNEI.

This CDR3 is CSASSLGPQFF. CDR3 bases: TGCAGTGCTAGTTCCCTAGGGCCCCAGTTCTTC. The chain carries TRBV20-1 and TRBJ2-1; no firm D call. V dropped 3 bases and J dropped 13 bases, with 13 bases sitting between them. From germline, CDR1 is DFQATT and CDR2 SNEGSKA (reference sequence). The CDR3 is 11 residues long.

This chain links TRBV27 with TRBJ1-2; 8 bases are a match to TRBD1. V shed 3 bases, J shed 6 bases, and the junction held 9 bases outside the gene matches. This CDR3 has 15 residues. Germline lookup yields CDR1 MNHEY and CDR2 SMNVEV (reference sequence). CDR3: CASSFLDRGADGYTF. The DNA of the CDR3 is TGTGCCAGCAGTTTTTTAGACAGGGGCGCTGATGGCTACACCTTC.

This clone was found a few times. The sample holds other DNA sequences that translate to the same CDR3. This chain connects TRBV15 to TRBJ1-5; D is undetermined. Trimming removed 0 bases at V and 6 bases at J, with 9 bases between. Germline lookup yields CDR1 LNHNV and CDR2 YYDKDF (reference sequence). The CDR3 has 14 residues. The CDR3 sequence: CATSRDRVSQPQHF. CDR3 sequence (DNA): TGTGCCACCAGCAGAGATCGGGTGAGTCAGCCCCAGCATTTT.

This clone has only a few counts. This chain links TRBV4-3 with TRBJ1-2; a possible D gene is TRBD1 (6 bases). CDR1 is LGHNA, CDR2 YSLEER, per germline. This CDR3 spans 15 amino acids. Trimming took off 4 bases at V and 0 bases at J, with 12 bases between the two ends. The DNA for the CDR3 is TGCGCCAGCAGCCCAGGCAGGGGCGCTAACTATGGCTACACCTTC. Its translation is CASSPGRGANYGYTF.

V is TRBV9 and J is TRBJ1-3; a possible D gene is TRBD1 (5 bases). Germline V gene data show CDR1 as SGDLS and CDR2 as YYNGEE. The CDR3 spans 17 residues. The germline V and J ends were trimmed by 4 bases and 1 base, with 18 bases remaining between them. The CDR3 spells CASSSPWGESSGNTIYF. CDR3 bases: TGTGCCAGCAGCTCTCCCTGGGGGGAATCATCTGGAAACACCATATATTTT.

This rearrangement joins TRBV6-1 to TRBJ1-4; TRBD1 agrees at 8 bases. Germline V CDR1 and CDR2: MNHNS, SASEGT. This CDR3 has 15 amino acids. Trimming removed 6 bases from V and 4 bases from J; junction bases left unmatched: 7. The CDR3 loop reads CASSPTGGDNEKLFF. The DNA of the CDR3 is TGTGCCAGCAGCCCTACAGGGGGAGATAATGAAAAACTGTTTTTT.

The chain has TRBV7-2 and TRBJ2-7, with D possibly TRBD2 on 6 matching bases. The CDR3 sequence is 12 residues long. Trimming took off 6 bases at V and 6 bases at J, with 12 bases between the two ends. Germline loops: CDR1 SGHTA, CDR2 FQGNSA. The CDR3 region has the DNA TGTGCCAGCAGGGGAGGAGCGGGCGAGCAGTACTTC. Translating gives CASRGGAGEQYF.

The DNA for the CDR3 is TGTGCCAGCAGACATAAAGCTACTTTCACAGATACGCAGTATTTT. This codes for CASRHKATFTDTQYF. This rearrangement joins TRBV6-6 to TRBJ2-3; the D is unclear. The germline V gene has CDR1 MNHNY and CDR2 SVGAGI (reference sequence). The germline V and J ends were trimmed by 6 bases and 2 bases, with 15 bases remaining between them. CDR3 length: 15 residues.

CDR3 amino acids: CSVEGRRGSPEAFF. In DNA, the CDR3 is TGCAGCGTTGAAGGACGGCGAGGATCCCCTGAAGCTTTCTTT. The J gene is TRBJ1-1, the V gene TRBV29-1, with D hard to call. The germline gives CDR1 SQVTM, CDR2 ANQGSEA. Between the trimmed V and J ends, which lost 1 base and 6 bases, there was a span of 15 bases. The CDR3 contains 14 residues.

The V and J genes are TRBV7-2 and TRBJ1-5, with 8 bases aligning to TRBD1. V shed 5 bases and J 9 bases; nucleotides not matched to a gene: 15. From germline, CDR1 is SGHTA and CDR2 FQGNSA. The CDR3 runs to 16 residues. CDR3 in amino acids: CASSTGGTGVRGPQHF. The CDR3, as DNA: TGTGCCAGCAGCACCGGGGGGACAGGAGTTCGAGGGCCCCAGCATTTT.

The chain uses TRBV6-1 and TRBJ1-1, with 7 bases fitting TRBD1. Germline V gene data show CDR1 as MNHNS and CDR2 as SASEGT. The CDR3 has 13 amino acids. V shed 1 base and J 11 bases; nucleotides not matched to a gene: 7. Here the CDR3 reads CASSEDRGWSAFF. The DNA for the CDR3 is TGTGCCAGCAGTGAAGACAGGGGATGGAGTGCTTTCTTT.

Only a few counts were recorded for this clone. This sequence joins TRBV6-5 and TRBJ1-4; no clear D. This CDR3 is built from 13 residues. V was cut by 6 bases and J by 8 bases, with 13 bases left in between. Germline CDR1 MNHEY, CDR2 SVGAGI. This CDR3 is CASRLHSTEKLFF. The CDR3 region has the DNA TGTGCCAGCAGACTGCACAGTACCGAAAAACTGTTTTTT.

In the case of this clone: Other DNA sequences in the sample encode the same CDR3. The chain is built from TRBV7-9 and TRBJ2-5, with D hard to call. CDR1 is SEHNR and CDR2 is FQNEAQ in the germline V gene (reference sequence). Trimming stripped 4 bases from V and 5 bases from J, with 5 bases between. This CDR3 region has 11 residues. The CDR3 nucleotides read TGTGCCAGCAGCTCTAGGGAGACCCAGTACTTC. This sequence encodes CASSSRETQYF.

This clone was seen more than once but under ten times. The chain employs TRBV19 and TRBJ2-3; the D is unclear. The V end was cut by 6 bases, the J end by 4 bases, with 11 bases between. CDR1 and CDR2 from the germline V gene are LNHDA and SQIVND (reference sequence). The CDR3 has 13 residues. The CDR3 DNA reads as TGTGCCAGTAGATCCCGTGGCGCAGATACGCAGTATTTT. Amino acid sequence: CASRSRGADTQYF.

In this sample, this clone turned up a few times. Other DNA sequences in the sample encode the same CDR3. The rearrangement links TRBV5-1 to TRBJ2-3; D unresolved. The V gene lost 0 bases and the J gene lost 6 bases, with 2 bases spanning the gap. The CDR3 sequence is 11 residues long. Germline CDR1 SGHRS, CDR2 YFSETQ. The CDR3 region has the DNA TGCGCCAGCAGCTTGGTTGATACGCAGTATTTT. Protein sequence: CASSLVDTQYF.